This paragraph covers one T cell receptor (beta chain) sequence. The sample comes from a study of blood T cell repertoires in COVID-19. As for the study in general: Acute and convalescent COVID-19 samples came from the United States, Italy and Spain.

Sequencing was performed with immunoSEQ multiplex PCR; in TCRdb, only in-frame clones are kept and a portion is missing. This table holds a few hundred thousand clones, 85% found once. The TCR originated in a woman between 18 and 30 years old with acute or convalescent COVID-19. The sequencing sample was made of peripheral blood.

CDR3 protein: CSAPSGAEAFF. The DNA for the CDR3 is TGCAGTGCCCCGAGCGGGGCTGAAGCTTTCTTT. The J gene is TRBJ1-1, the V gene TRBV20-1; no clear D gene. The CDR3 loop spans 11 amino acids. Germline assignment: CDR1 DFQATT and CDR2 SNEGSKA (reference sequence). Trimming took 6 bases from V and 6 from J, leaving 11 bases between them.